The subject of this entry is one TCR beta chain. The assay was immunoSEQ multiplex PCR, and TCRdb's table has in-frame clones only and misses some. The sample contains about half a million clones, about 89% of which appear only once. This sample is part of a study of Ad26.COV2.S vaccination and SARS-CoV-2 variants. Study details: Ad26.COV2.S given intramuscularly, once or twice 56 days apart.

The treatment here: roughly 19 received Ad26.COV2.S at low or high dose, single or two shots; five or six received placebo; per-sample allocation not given. Day 63 following the first vaccine or placebo injection was when the samples were taken. The germline CDR1 and CDR2 sequences are MDHEN and SYDVKM. Trimming cost V 3 bases and J 4 bases, with 16 bases left between them. There are 17 residues in the CDR3. The genes are TRBV28 and TRBJ2-6; the D call may be TRBD1 or TRBD2 (5 bases each). The sequenced sample was peripheral blood, obtained in a trial of Ad26.COV2.S vaccine versus placebo. The TCR originated in a person aged 18 to 65 who received the Ad26.COV2.S COVID-19 vaccine or a placebo. The CDR3 protein is CASSLALEGKGANVLTF. Here the CDR3 DNA reads TGTGCCAGCAGTTTGGCCCTCGAGGGGAAAGGGGCCAACGTCCTGACTTTC.